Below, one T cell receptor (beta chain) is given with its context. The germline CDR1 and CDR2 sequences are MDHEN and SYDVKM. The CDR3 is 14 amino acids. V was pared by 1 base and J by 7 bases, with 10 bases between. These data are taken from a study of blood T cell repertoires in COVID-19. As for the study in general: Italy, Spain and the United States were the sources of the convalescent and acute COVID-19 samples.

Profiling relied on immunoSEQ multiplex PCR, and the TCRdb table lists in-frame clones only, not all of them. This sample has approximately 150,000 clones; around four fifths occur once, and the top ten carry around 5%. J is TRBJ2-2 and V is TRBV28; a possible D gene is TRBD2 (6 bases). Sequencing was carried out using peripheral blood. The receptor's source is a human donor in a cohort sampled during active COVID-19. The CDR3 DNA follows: TGTGCCAGCAGTTTATTGGAGGAGGGCGGGGAGCTGTTTTTT. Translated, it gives CASSLLEEGGELFF.